One sample yielded the 30 T cell receptor beta chains listed below, sequenced in a study of T-cell reconstitution after alpha-beta-depleted transplantation in children. Unique molecular identifiers were used in preparing the TCRbeta library. TCRdb reanalysed the PCR reads using MiXCR and keeps one entry per CDR3 protein. The sample has hundreds of thousands of distinct CDR3 sequences; about 15% are singletons. Here the sequenced sample was PBMCs from the stem cell graft donor, taken from the stem cell graft. These receptor sequences come from a human donor who donated a stem cell graft to a child with acute myeloid leukemia.

V and J are TRBV5-1 and TRBJ1-1; D possibly corresponds to TRBD1 (6 bases). The CDR3 is made up of 17 amino acids. Looked up from germline, CDR1 is SGHRS and CDR2 is YFSETQ. Trimming stripped 1 base from V and 0 bases from J, with 16 bases between. The CDR3 coding sequence is TGCGCCAGCAGCTTGCTTCCCTCCGGGACACTGAACACTGAAGCTTTCTTT. Amino acids: CASSLLPSGTLNTEAFF. The variable domain in full, completed from reference TRBV5-1 and TRBJ1-1, reads KAGVTQTPRYLIKTRGQQVTLSCSPISGHRSVSWYQQTPGQGLQFLFEYFSETQRNKGNFPGRFSGRQFSNSRSEMNVSTLELGDSALYLCASSLLPSGTLNTEAFFGQGTRLTVV.

This clonotype was found a few times. The genes are TRBV10-3 and TRBJ1-1, with 9 positions matching TRBD1. The ends lost 6 bases at V and 0 bases at J; junction bases unmatched: 2. The CDR3 loop spans 14 amino acids. CDR1 and CDR2 from the germline V gene are ENHRY and SYGVKD. CDR3 DNA: TGTGCCATCAGAACAGGGGGCCTGAACACTGAAGCTTTCTTT. Translated, it gives CAIRTGGLNTEAFF.

This clonotype was counted many times. The gene calls are TRBV20-1 and TRBJ2-5, with TRBD2 identical over 7 bases. The junction had 4 bases not matched to a gene; V was cut back by 6 bases and J by 3 bases. The CDR3 extends over 12 amino acids. Germline V CDR1 and CDR2: DFQATT, SNEGSKA (reference sequence). The CDR3 here is CSAGRGKETQYF. DNA for the CDR3: TGCAGTGCAGGGAGGGGTAAAGAGACCCAGTACTTC.

This clonotype has a handful of counts. The CDR3 protein is CASSYQDLNTEAFF. CDR3 coding DNA: TGTGCCAGCAGTTACCAGGACCTGAACACTGAAGCTTTCTTT. V is TRBV6-5 and J is TRBJ1-1; D is uncertain. CDR1 and CDR2 from the germline V gene are MNHEY and SVGAGI. This CDR3 is built from 14 residues. The germline V and J ends were trimmed by 2 bases and 0 bases, with 7 bases remaining between them.

This clonotype was seen many times. The V and J genes are TRBV12-3 or TRBV12-4 and TRBJ1-1, with D perhaps matching TRBD1 (5 bases). This CDR3 is 14 amino acids long. Trimming left V 1 base short and J 7 bases short, with 13 bases between. The CDR3 spells CASSLEGTSIEAFF. The CDR3 DNA follows: TGTGCCAGCAGTTTAGAGGGGACTTCAATTGAAGCTTTCTTT.

This clonotype was seen many times. The V call is TRBV20-1, the J call TRBJ2-5; D remains unclear. The CDR3 runs 13 residues. CDR1 DFQATT and CDR2 SNEGSKA come from the germline V gene (reference sequence). Trimming stripped 1 base from V and 2 bases from J, with 8 bases between. CDR3 region: CSARGWQQETQYF. CDR3 nucleotide sequence: TGCAGTGCTAGAGGGTGGCAGCAAGAGACCCAGTACTTC.

The genes are TRBV5-1 and TRBJ1-1; D unresolved. CDR1 and CDR2 from the germline V gene are SGHRS and YFSETQ. The CDR3 is 15 amino acids. V was clipped by 3 bases and J by 1 base, with 13 bases between them. CDR3 DNA sequence: TGCGCCAGCAGCTCGAGGACGACCTCGAACACTGAAGCTTTCTTT. As protein: CASSSRTTSNTEAFF.

This clonotype was detected a few times. The chain recombines TRBV20-1 with TRBJ2-3; D could derive from TRBD1 or TRBD2 (5 bases each). The V end was cut by 4 bases, the J end by 2 bases, with 16 bases between. Germline V gives CDR1 DFQATT, CDR2 SNEGSKA (reference sequence). The CDR3 runs to 15 residues. The CDR3 DNA reads as TGCAGTGCTACCACCGGGACGGAACCCACAGATACGCAGTATTTT. This codes for CSATTGTEPTDTQYF.

V and J are TRBV7-3 and TRBJ2-3; 9 bases fit TRBD2. Germline CDR1 and CDR2: SGHTA and FQGTGA. The CDR3 is made up of 16 amino acids. V lost 2 bases to trimming and J lost 2 bases; unmatched junction nucleotides: 5. CDR3 sequence: CASSLFAGGVTDTQYF. The CDR3 coding sequence is TGTGCCAGCAGCTTATTTGCGGGGGGGGTCACAGATACGCAGTATTTT.

This clonotype was picked up a small number of times. The gene calls are TRBV10-2 and TRBJ1-5, with no clear D. The CDR3 loop spans 14 amino acids. The V and J ends lost 4 bases and 2 bases respectively, with 9 bases between them. Germline V gives CDR1 WSHSY, CDR2 SAAADI. CDR3 DNA: TGCGCCAGCAGTGCCTGGGGAGGCAATCAGCCCCAGCATTTT. As protein: CASSAWGGNQPQHF.

This clonotype came up many times. The chain has TRBV7-8 and TRBJ1-1; TRBD1 matches at 8 bases. The CDR3 consists of 16 residues. The trim removed 0 bases at V and 3 bases at J, leaving 6 bases unmatched. Germline-derived CDR1 and CDR2 are SGHVS and FQNEAQ. The CDR3 protein is CASSLAVTGGDTEAFF. The DNA of the CDR3 is TGTGCCAGCAGCTTAGCGGTCACAGGGGGTGACACTGAAGCTTTCTTT.

The rearrangement uses TRBV20-1 and TRBJ2-7; no firm D call. The V gene lost 3 bases and the J gene lost 0 bases, with 12 bases spanning the gap. Germline values: CDR1 DFQATT, CDR2 SNEGSKA (reference sequence). The CDR3 has 14 residues. The CDR3 bases are TGCAGTGCTAGTTCATTGGAGAGCTCCTACGAGCAGTACGTC. Residues: CSASSLESSYEQYV.

This clonotype was seen at least ten times. CDR3 region: CAISEGDIGQETQYF. Here the CDR3 DNA reads TGTGCCATCAGTGAGGGGGACATAGGGCAAGAGACCCAGTACTTC. The chain employs TRBV10-3 and TRBJ2-5; possible D gene TRBD1, 6 bases. CDR3 length: 15 residues. V lost 2 bases and J 2 bases, leaving 12 bases between the germline ends. Germline CDR1 ENHRY, CDR2 SYGVKD.

This clonotype has a handful of counts. V and J are TRBV7-2 and TRBJ1-3; D is ambiguous. Trimming shortened V by 4 bases and J by 0 bases, and 10 bases separated the two germline ends. The CDR3 has 15 amino acids. CDR1 and CDR2 from the germline V gene are SGHTA and FQGNSA. The CDR3 is CASSYDTRSGNTIYF. CDR3 nucleotide sequence: TGTGCCAGCAGCTACGACACCCGCTCTGGAAACACCATATATTTT.

This clonotype was observed many times. The chain joins TRBV7-9 to TRBJ1-1; weak D call: TRBD1 (5 bases). Germline CDR1 and CDR2: SEHNR and FQNEAQ (reference sequence). Trimming pared 4 bases from V and 7 bases from J, leaving 19 bases between. This CDR3 is built from 15 residues. The CDR3 protein is CASSYGGDATVEAFF. DNA of the CDR3: TGTGCCAGCAGCTATGGAGGGGACGCAACTGTTGAAGCTTTCTTT.

This clonotype was counted at least ten times. The V and J genes are TRBV19 and TRBJ2-7; D is undetermined. CDR1 is LNHDA and CDR2 is SQIVND in the germline V gene (reference sequence). CDR3 length: 15 amino acids. The V end was cut by 5 bases, the J end by 4 bases, with 18 bases between. Written as DNA, the CDR3 is TGTGCCAGTAGTGCAGAACCGGGCCTGGGATACGAGCAGTACTTC. Residues: CASSAEPGLGYEQYF.

This clonotype was seen a few times. The V call is TRBV6-5, the J call TRBJ2-7; D is unresolved. V was trimmed by 0 bases and J by 4 bases, leaving 10 bases between them. Germline CDR1 is MNHEY and CDR2 is SVGAGI. The CDR3 consists of 14 residues. The CDR3 spells CASSYSINRYEQYF. The CDR3 DNA sequence: TGTGCCAGCAGTTACTCGATTAACCGATACGAGCAGTACTTC.

This clonotype was detected only a few times. The rearrangement joins TRBV20-1 to TRBJ2-5, with TRBD2 identical over 14 bases. CDR1 and CDR2 from the germline V gene are DFQATT and SNEGSKA (reference sequence). The CDR3 sequence is 16 residues long. V shed 4 bases, J shed 4 bases, and the junction held 8 bases outside the gene matches. This CDR3 is CSATRLAGGPTETQYF. CDR3 DNA: TGCAGTGCTACTCGACTAGCGGGGGGGCCGACAGAGACCCAGTACTTC.

This clonotype was seen ten or more times. The CDR3 loop reads CASSQGGGDEQFF. CDR3 coding DNA: TGTGCCAGCAGCCAGGGAGGGGGTGATGAGCAGTTCTTC. The rearrangement links TRBV7-3 to TRBJ2-1, with TRBD2 as a possible D gene (7 bases). V shed 5 bases and J shed 8 bases, with 13 bases lying between them. CDR3 size: 13 residues. CDR1 and CDR2 (germline): SGHTA, FQGTGA.

The chain uses TRBV7-9 and TRBJ2-1; D is uncertain. CDR3 length: 13 amino acids. CDR1 is SEHNR, CDR2 FQNEAQ, per germline (reference sequence). The V gene lost 7 bases and the J gene lost 8 bases, with 15 bases spanning the gap. The CDR3 loop reads CASIPSRADEQFF. The CDR3 bases are TGTGCCAGCATTCCCAGTAGGGCGGATGAGCAGTTCTTC.

The CDR3 reads CASSQQGRGAFF. The CDR3 DNA sequence: TGTGCCAGCAGTCAGCAAGGAAGAGGAGCTTTCTTT. V gene TRBV6-5 combines with J gene TRBJ1-1, with D unresolved. Germline CDR1 reads MNHEY; CDR2 reads SVGAGI. The CDR3 spans 12 residues. The V and J ends lost 5 bases and 10 bases respectively, with 14 bases between them.

The J gene is TRBJ1-5, the V gene TRBV10-3; tentative D call: TRBD1 (5 bases). Trimming cost V 7 bases and J 4 bases, with 11 bases left between them. The length of the CDR3 is 13 residues. The germline gives CDR1 ENHRY, CDR2 SYGVKD. The CDR3 DNA reads as TGTGCCATCAAAAAGGGACGGAATCAGCCCCAGCATTTT. Translated: CAIKKGRNQPQHF.

The chain joins TRBV6-6 to TRBJ2-7, with 10 bases lining up with TRBD2. This CDR3 is built from 13 residues. Germline V CDR1 and CDR2: MNHNY, SVGAGI (reference sequence). V lost 10 bases, J lost 1 base, and 4 bases stayed unmatched. Here the CDR3 reads CATRLAGSYEQYV. The CDR3 DNA follows: TGTGCCACCCGACTAGCGGGTTCCTACGAGCAGTACGTC.

This clonotype has ten or more counts. The J gene is TRBJ2-2, the V gene TRBV5-1, with 11 bases aligning to TRBD1. This CDR3 has 18 amino acids. Germline CDR1 reads SGHRS; CDR2 reads YFSETQ. V dropped 7 bases and J dropped 0; count of bases not matched to a gene: 11. The CDR3 reads CASRGQGAIIANTGELFF. The CDR3, as DNA: TGCGCCAGCCGAGGACAGGGGGCGATAATCGCGAACACCGGGGAGCTGTTTTTT.

DNA of the CDR3: TGTGCCAGCTCACCGACCCGGGACAGTGGCTACGAGCAGTACTTC. It yields the protein CASSPTRDSGYEQYF. The chain employs TRBV18 and TRBJ2-7; 7 nucleotides agree with TRBD1. CDR3 length: 15 residues. With V trimmed by 3 bases and J by 3 bases, 8 bases remained unmatched. Germline-derived CDR1 and CDR2 are KGHSH and LQKENI.

This clonotype was counted at least ten times. V usage is TRBV7-2 and J usage is TRBJ2-2; TRBD1 matches at 9 bases. V shed 2 bases and J 6 bases; nucleotides not matched to a gene: 4. This CDR3 contains 15 residues. The germline gives CDR1 SGHTA, CDR2 FQGNSA. The CDR3 spells CASSLYRDRAGELFF. The CDR3, as DNA: TGTGCCAGCAGCTTATACCGGGACAGGGCCGGGGAGCTGTTTTTT.

The sample holds a few counts of this clonotype. V usage is TRBV12-3 or TRBV12-4 and J usage is TRBJ1-5; D gene unclear. V was pared by 4 bases and J by 4 bases, with 8 bases between. The CDR3 is 13 amino acids. The CDR3 protein is CASSSDWNQPQHF. The DNA for the CDR3 is TGTGCCAGCAGTTCGGACTGGAATCAGCCCCAGCATTTT.

This clonotype was seen repeatedly, ten times or more. This chain uses TRBV7-2 with TRBJ1-2, with TRBD1 as a possible D gene (5 bases). Germline V gene lookup returns CDR1 SGHTA and CDR2 FQGNSA. There are 14 residues in the CDR3. V was clipped by 5 bases and J by 4 bases, with 14 bases between them. This CDR3 is CASSPAPGTYGYTF. CDR3 DNA: TGTGCCAGCAGCCCCGCCCCGGGGACCTATGGCTACACCTTC.

This chain uses TRBV4-3 with TRBJ1-6, with unresolved D. V dropped 0 bases and J dropped 7 bases, with 10 bases sitting between them. Germline V lookup: CDR1 LGHNA, CDR2 YSLEER. This CDR3 has 15 amino acids. Written as DNA, the CDR3 is TGCGCCAGCAGCCAAGATCTAGGGTTGAATTCACCCCTCCACTTT. Protein product: CASSQDLGLNSPLHF.

This sequence joins TRBV7-8 and TRBJ1-2, with unresolved D. V gave up 0 bases and J gave up 7 bases, with 12 bases separating them. CDR1 SGHVS and CDR2 FQNEAQ come from the germline V gene. The CDR3 length is 14 residues. DNA for the CDR3: TGTGCCAGCAGCTTAGCGCATCCGGGTGGTGGCTACACCTTC. This encodes CASSLAHPGGGYTF.